This T cell receptor beta chain was found in a study of PD-L1 blockade in urothelial cancer (dated by TCRdb to about 2017). Looking at the study overall: All patients started therapy around 2014 and received atezolizumab 1,200 mg intravenously every 3 weeks. Somatic, immune and clinical correlates of response to PD-L1 blockade with atezolizumab in urothelial cancer were the focus of an exploratory multi-omic analysis. TCR sequencing covered pretreatment tumor samples and matched, serially collected peripheral blood taken before and after atezolizumab treatment. Durable clinical benefit was achieved by nine patients but not by the remaining 20. About nine tenths of the roughly 29 patients were identified as males with urothelial cancer of bladder origin, and a prior smoking history was reported by 18 of 29 patients. Progression-free survival longer than 6 months counted as durable clinical benefit, and TCR features were additionally tested against both progression-free and overall survival. Blood samples gave a median of 141,255 T cells and roughly 83,000 unique TCRs, with a median clonality of around 0.08. Over 28 patients had pretreatment blood TCR-seq, roughly 25 had at least one posttreatment blood collection, and roughly 25 had tumor TCR-seq. Blood samples were analyzed at two time points: 3 weeks after treatment start (second dose) and 6 weeks after treatment start. In the same patients, whole exome sequencing and RNA sequencing of pretreatment tumors were performed in addition to TCR sequencing. Patients had an ECOG performance status of 0 or 1 and had received between 0 and 3 prior chemotherapy regimens. Here is what the overall study found, with its caveats: A pretreatment peripheral blood TCR clonality below the median was linked to improved progression-free and overall survival. Because the sample size was small (n ≈ 27) and many exploratory analyses were performed, the results are intended to be hypothesis-generating. At 3 weeks after the start of treatment, tumor-associated TCR clones in peripheral blood had expanded more in patients with durable benefit (n of about 21, p = 0.022).

Sample time point, as interpreted from the label and publication: pretreatment peripheral blood. The cohort comprised 29 patients with locally advanced or metastatic urothelial carcinoma treated at Memorial Sloan Kettering on a trial protocol. Peripheral blood mononuclear cells were collected pretreatment and during treatment, with between 1 and 8 total time points obtained per patient. The Qiagen DNeasy Blood extraction kit was used to purify genomic DNA from total PBMCs and tumor samples. PBMCs were collected pretreatment and during treatment and were isolated and stored as previously described. Counted from cysteine to phenylalanine, this CDR3 has 12 amino acids. Solely the CDR3 DNA is kept, with 36 bases framed from the first base. V is shortened by 8 bases, J by 3 bases, and the region joining them spans 8 bases. In the germline V gene, CDR1 corresponds to MDHEN and CDR2 to SYDVKM. As to this clone: The antigen it binds to is not known. Nothing much larger sits one base from this clone, and base qualities are not available.

Synthetic TCR analog templates were spiked into each PCR to estimate absolute template abundance from read counts. Using the immunoSEQ assay, TCRbeta CDR3 regions were amplified from genomic DNA with bias-controlled V and J gene primers. Rearranged TCRbeta segments were sequenced at approximately 20X coverage. The published analysis was carried out like this. Clustering was used to correct sequencing errors, and CDR3s were annotated against IMGT so that V, D and J genes could be assigned. Downstream analyses used only productive TCRbeta rearrangements, leaving out any out-of-frame or stop-codon sequences. Clonality was calculated as one minus the Shannon entropy normalized by the log of the number of unique productive sequences. Clones differing between time points or between blood and tumor were identified by Fisher's exact test with Benjamini-Hochberg correction at adjusted p below 0.01. As stored in TCRdb, this immuneACCESS dataset retains in-frame rearrangements with V and J assigned. A fraction of the clones does not appear; measured against another copy, unresolved V genes explain less than half of the discrepancy, and the remainder lacks a known reason. The V and J calls and clone size come from that table; D and trimming were worked out from the DNA. The sample includes 50,000 or so clones, with 86% observed a single time. Together, the top ten hold approximately 23% of the sample.

The receptor's source is a man aged 60 to 69 with urothelial cancer. This chain is built from TRBV28 and TRBJ1-5; TRBD1 might be the D gene, on 5 matching bases. Specimen: PBMCs, collected around atezolizumab (anti-PD-L1) treatment. The CDR3 protein sequence reads: CASGTLNQPQHF. The base sequence is TGTGCCAGCGGGACTCTCAATCAGCCCCAGCATTTT.